This is a list of T cell receptor beta chains from one sample in a study of T-cell reconstitution after alpha-beta-depleted transplantation in children. Each CDR3 protein is one row after TCRdb ran MiXCR on the PCR reads. In the table there are approximately 83,000 distinct CDR3 sequences, roughly an eighth of which are singletons. The specimen comprised PBMCs from the stem cell graft donor, sampled from the stem cell graft. The source of these receptors is a human donor who donated a stem cell graft to a child with inherited bone marrow failure. The CDR3 runs from the conserved cysteine through the conserved F or W. A D gene is named only where the DNA matches it firmly. Clone size appears in some rows only: once, few, many, or a class for an expanded clone.

d_call	cdr3_length	j_call	clone_size	v_call	cdr3_aa	cdr3_nt
NA	14	TRBJ2-7	few	TRBV28	CASSLETTGYEQYF	TGTGCCAGCAGTTTAGAAACGACGGGCTACGAGCAGTACTTC
NA	14	TRBJ1-3	many	TRBV7-2	CASSLGGDGNTIYF	TGTGCCAGCAGCTTAGGGGGGGACGGTAACACCATATATTTT
TRBD2	14	TRBJ2-5	NA	TRBV29-1	CSGGSGLVQETQYF	TGCAGCGGGGGATCGGGACTAGTTCAAGAGACCCAGTACTTC
TRBD1	16	TRBJ1-2	many	TRBV5-6	CASSQGQGTMNYGYTF	TGTGCCAGCAGCCAGGGACAGGGAACAATGAACTATGGCTACACCTTC
NA	17	TRBJ2-1	many	TRBV7-3	CASGAGTNRDADNEQFF	TGTGCCAGCGGGGCGGGGACTAACAGGGATGCGGATAATGAGCAGTTCTTC
TRBD1	15	TRBJ2-5	NA	TRBV18	CASSPVWGQGQTQYF	TGTGCCAGCTCACCAGTTTGGGGACAGGGACAGACCCAGTACTTC
TRBD1	16	TRBJ2-7	many	TRBV4-3	CASSQDRGTGGYEQYF	TGCGCCAGCAGCCAAGATCGAGGGACAGGGGGCTACGAGCAGTACTTC
NA	15	TRBJ2-7	many	TRBV4-2	CASSQDQVGPYEQYF	TGTGCCAGCAGCCAAGATCAGGTGGGGCCGTACGAGCAGTACTTC
TRBD2	16	TRBJ2-1	NA	TRBV20-1	CSARVGLAGSYNEQFF	TGCAGTGCTAGAGTGGGACTAGCGGGAAGCTACAATGAGCAGTTCTTC
NA	13	TRBJ2-5	once	TRBV7-2	CASSQHDQGNQYF	TGTGCCAGCAGTCAACACGACCAGGGGAACCAGTACTTC